The 5 T cell receptor beta chains presented below share a single source sample, sequenced in a study of metastatic and nonmetastatic thyroid tumors. TCRdb redid the clone calls on the PCR reads using MiXCR. The repertoire holds approximately 74,000 clones, with over 12% as singletons. Patients had received no treatment of any kind before thyroid surgery. Sequencing was done on a sample of blood. These receptors were collected from a male donor with papillary thyroid cancer or a benign thyroid nodule (not recorded which). Some clones in this sample may be carry-over from other donors' samples.

Ten or more counts support this clone. V usage is TRBV3-1 and J usage is TRBJ2-7, with D perhaps matching TRBD2 (5 bases). Trimming took 0 bases from V and 0 from J, leaving 12 bases between them. Germline V CDR1 and CDR2: LGHDT, YNNKEL (reference sequence). The CDR3 is made up of 16 amino acids. The CDR3 DNA reads TGTGCCAGCAGCCAAGATGCGGAGCGGAGCTCCTACGAGCAGTACTTC. Residues: CASSQDAERSSYEQYF.

This clone was seen repeatedly, ten times or more. V gene TRBV3-1 combines with J gene TRBJ2-2, with D hard to call. This CDR3 region has 12 residues. V lost 3 bases to trimming and J lost 7 bases, with 6 bases between them. The germline gives CDR1 LGHDT, CDR2 YNNKEL (reference sequence). The CDR3 is CASSQLLGELFF. The CDR3 region has the DNA TGTGCCAGCAGCCAGCTGCTCGGGGAGCTGTTTTTT.

This chain uses TRBV5-4 with TRBJ2-7; D is unresolved. The CDR3 loop spans 14 amino acids. Trimming removed 4 bases at V and 4 bases at J, with 15 bases between. The germline gives CDR1 SGHNT, CDR2 YYREEE (reference sequence). DNA of the CDR3: TGTGCCAGCAGCCCGTCCCTCGGTGGATACGAGCAGTACTTC. Translated: CASSPSLGGYEQYF.

The CDR3 DNA reads TGTGCCAGCAGTTACTCGAATCAGGCGTTTATGCACGTAGAAGCTTTCTTT. Translated: CASSYSNQAFMHVEAFF. The gene calls are TRBV6-5 and TRBJ1-1; no reliable D call. Germline V lookup: CDR1 MNHEY, CDR2 SVGAGI. CDR3 length equals 17 residues. The V and J ends lost 0 bases and 8 bases respectively, with 22 bases between them.

Details on this clone: The junction and the germline gene differ at one end; a read error may be behind it. The chain has TRBV6-1 and TRBJ1-4, with D possibly matching TRBD1 (6 bases). The CDR3 is 16 amino acids. The germline V gene encodes CDR1 MNHNS and CDR2 SASEGT. The CDR3 region has the DNA TGTGCCACCCAGGGCATAAAACAGGGACTGCACGAAAAACTGTTATTT. Its translation: CATQGIKQGLHEKLLF.